The clone carrying this T cell receptor beta chain was detected ten times or more. The germline V gene encodes CDR1 LGHDT and CDR2 YNNKEL (reference sequence). V was trimmed by 1 base and J by 5 bases, leaving 16 bases between them. The CDR3 covers 16 residues. There were TCR beta CDR3 regions amplified from RNA transcripts. When the TCR CDR3 underwent first-round RT-PCR, the HTBI primer set was used. TCRdb called the multiplex PCR reads again in MiXCR, with one record for every CDR3 protein. The table lists approximately 710,000 distinct CDR3 sequences, approximately 15% of them singletons. This record belongs to a study of T cells in Graves' hyperthyroidism and ophthalmopathy. Study background: At initial diagnosis, before any treatment had begun, peripheral blood was obtained.

The rearrangement joins TRBV3-1 to TRBJ2-3, with D maybe TRBD2 (7 bases). The clonotype comes from a man over 45 with Graves' hyperthyroidism. Material: blood. The CDR3 loop reads CASSQVGGGPQDTQYF. As DNA, the CDR3 is TGTGCCAGCAGCCAAGTAGGGGGAGGGCCGCAAGATACGCAGTATTTT.